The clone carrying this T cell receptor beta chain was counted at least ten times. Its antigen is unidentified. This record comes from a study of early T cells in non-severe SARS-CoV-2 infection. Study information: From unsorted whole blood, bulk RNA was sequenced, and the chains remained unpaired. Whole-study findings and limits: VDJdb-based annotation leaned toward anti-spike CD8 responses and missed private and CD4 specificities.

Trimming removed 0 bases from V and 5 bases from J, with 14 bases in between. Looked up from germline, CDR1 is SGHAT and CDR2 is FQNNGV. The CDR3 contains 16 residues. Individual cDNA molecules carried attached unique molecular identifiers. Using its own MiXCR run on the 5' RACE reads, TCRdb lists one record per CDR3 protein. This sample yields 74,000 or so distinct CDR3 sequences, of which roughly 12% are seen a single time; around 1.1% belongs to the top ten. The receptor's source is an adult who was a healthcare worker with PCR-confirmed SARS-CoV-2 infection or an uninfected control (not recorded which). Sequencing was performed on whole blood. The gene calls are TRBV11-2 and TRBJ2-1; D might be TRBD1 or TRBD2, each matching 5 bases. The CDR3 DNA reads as TGTGCCAGCAGCTTAGATCCCAGAGGGGCCCACAATGAGCAGTTCTTC. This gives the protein CASSLDPRGAHNEQFF. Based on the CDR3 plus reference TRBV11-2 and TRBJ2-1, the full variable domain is EAGVAQSPRYKIIEKRQSVAFWCNPISGHATLYWYQQILGQGPKLLIQFQNNGVVDDSQLPKDRFSAERLKGVDSTLKIQPAKLEDSAVYLCASSLDPRGAHNEQFFGPGTRLTVL.